One sample yielded the 2 T cell receptor beta chains listed below, sequenced in a study of human T cells and chemical hapten exposure. The time point here: patch test 2, 6 weeks after DPC sensitization. Treatment in this sample: therapeutic diphenylcyclopropenone sensitization with weekly scalp DPC. TCRdb ran MiXCR on the RACE reads and lists one entry per CDR3 protein. The sample shows more than 90,000 distinct CDR3 sequences, 11% of them seen only once. The specimen was whole blood, collected in connection with sensitization to the hapten diphenylcyclopropenone (DPC). All receptors come from a woman aged 40 to 50 with alopecia areata. Some clones in this sample may be carry-over from other donors' samples.

This clonotype was counted a few times. The chain links TRBV20-1 to TRBJ2-3; TRBD2 agrees at 16 bases. The CDR3 has 19 amino acids. Germline V gene lookup returns CDR1 DFQATT and CDR2 SNEGSKA (reference sequence). The trim removed 3 bases at V and 0 bases at J, leaving 9 bases unmatched. This CDR3 is CSARSPGTSGRASTDTQYF. CDR3 bases: TGCAGTGCTAGGTCCCCTGGGACTAGCGGGAGGGCTAGCACAGATACGCAGTATTTT.

This clonotype has at least ten counts. This sequence joins TRBV7-2 and TRBJ1-4; D not resolved. Germline-derived CDR1 and CDR2 are SGHTA and FQGNSA. V shed 7 bases and J shed 2 bases, with 8 bases lying between them. There are 13 residues in the CDR3. The CDR3 nucleotides read TGTGCCAGCACCGAGAACACTAATGAAAAACTGTTTTTT. Its protein product is CASTENTNEKLFF.